This T cell receptor beta chain was recovered during a study of human T cells and chemical hapten exposure. Indicated time point: patch test 1, 2 weeks after DPC sensitization. The sample's treatment: therapeutic diphenylcyclopropenone sensitization with weekly scalp DPC. This clonotype came up a few times. Each CDR3 protein gets one entry after TCRdb re-called the RACE reads with MiXCR. In the table there are about 80,000 distinct CDR3 sequences, about 9.4% of which are singletons. CDR3 length: 15 residues. V lost 5 bases to trimming and J lost 4 bases, with 12 bases between them. The clonotype originates from a woman in her forties or fifties with alopecia areata. Some clones in this sample may be carry-over from other donors' samples. The material was whole blood, obtained in connection with sensitization to the hapten diphenylcyclopropenone (DPC). The chain is built from TRBV12-3 or TRBV12-4 and TRBJ2-6, with TRBD1 as a possible D gene (6 bases). The CDR3 loop reads CASSVQGAGANVLTF. Written as DNA, the CDR3 is TGTGCCAGCAGTGTACAGGGAGCCGGGGCCAACGTCCTGACTTTC.